The 14 T cell receptor beta chains given below trace back to one sample, sequenced in a study of long-term antiretroviral therapy in people with HIV. Running of the v3.0 immunoSEQ assay took place at survey level. Using immunoSEQ multiplex PCR, the repertoire was profiled, and TCRdb retains in-frame clones only, with some absent. The data show 30,000 to 50,000 clones, 75% to 90% seen once. The source material was unsorted PBMCs, sampled 3.1 years after starting antiretroviral therapy. These receptors were collected from a woman between 45 and 65 years old with HIV.

The chain links TRBV10-3 to TRBJ2-1; 9 bases align to TRBD2. Unmatched junction bases numbered 7, after V lost 7 bases and J lost 6 bases. CDR1 is ENHRY and CDR2 is SYGVKD in the germline V gene. CDR3 length: 14 amino acids. The CDR3 region is CAIMGSGGINEQFF. For the CDR3, the DNA is TGTGCCATCATGGGCAGCGGGGGGATCAATGAGCAGTTCTTC.

The rearrangement joins TRBV27 to TRBJ1-3; no firm D call. The ends were cut back, 0 bases at V and 8 bases at J, with 14 bases in the middle. The CDR3 contains 15 residues. Germline CDR1 reads MNHEY; CDR2 reads SMNVEV (reference sequence). The CDR3 is CASSLSPLPGDTIYF. CDR3 nucleotides: TGTGCCAGCAGTTTATCGCCCCTTCCCGGGGACACCATATATTTT.

The gene calls are TRBV5-6 and TRBJ1-1, with 8 bases that match TRBD1. With V trimmed by 5 bases and J by 7 bases, 19 bases remained unmatched. CDR3 length: 17 amino acids. Per germline, CDR1 SGHDT and CDR2 YYEEEE. The CDR3 sequence: CASSPTGVRGLAGEAFF. DNA of the CDR3: TGTGCCAGCAGTCCGACAGGGGTTAGGGGGCTTGCCGGTGAAGCTTTCTTT. Full variable domain (missing parts from reference TRBV5-6 and TRBJ1-1): DAGVTQSPTHLIKTRGQQVTLRCSPKSGHDTVSWYQQALGQGPQFIFQYYEEEERQRGNFPDRFSGHQFPNYSSELNVNALLLGDSALYLCASSPTGVRGLAGEAFFGQGTRLTVV.

This clone appeared once. This chain links TRBV5-4 with TRBJ2-6; D is unresolved. V shed 2 bases and J shed 2 bases, with 5 bases lying between them. Germline V CDR1 and CDR2: SGHNT, YYREEE (reference sequence). The CDR3 extends over 14 amino acids. The CDR3 reads CASSLQTGANVLTF. The CDR3 DNA follows: TGTGCCAGCAGCTTACAGACTGGGGCCAACGTCCTGACTTTC.

The rearrangement links TRBV4-2 to TRBJ2-2; the D call may be TRBD1 or TRBD2 (6 bases each). The V gene lost 4 bases and the J gene lost 7 bases, with 10 bases spanning the gap. CDR3 length: 13 amino acids. Germline CDR1 and CDR2: LGHNA and YNFKEQ. Here the CDR3 reads CASSRGAGGELFF. The CDR3 DNA is TGTGCCAGCAGCCGGGGGGCCGGCGGGGAGCTGTTTTTT.

This chain joins TRBV5-1 and TRBJ2-5, with 10 positions matching TRBD1. The V segment lost 2 bases and the J segment 3 bases; nucleotides outside the gene matches: 4. The CDR3 has 15 amino acids. Germline lookup yields CDR1 SGHRS and CDR2 YFSETQ. CDR3 DNA: TGCGCCAGCAGCTTAACCGGGACAGGGGAAGAGACCCAGTACTTC. Encoded protein: CASSLTGTGEETQYF. Full variable domain (missing parts from reference TRBV5-1 and TRBJ2-5): KAGVTQTPRYLIKTRGQQVTLSCSPISGHRSVSWYQQTPGQGLQFLFEYFSETQRNKGNFPGRFSGRQFSNSRSEMNVSTLELGDSALYLCASSLTGTGEETQYFGPGTRLLVL.

The V call is TRBV7-8, the J call TRBJ2-3; a weak D match, TRBD1 (5 bases). V lost 5 bases and J 2 bases, leaving 17 bases between the germline ends. Per germline, CDR1 SGHVS and CDR2 FQNEAQ. The CDR3 is 16 amino acids. The CDR3 is CASSIRLQVHTDTQYF. The CDR3, as DNA: TGTGCCAGCAGCATCAGGTTACAGGTACACACAGATACGCAGTATTTT.

With regard to this clone: The same CDR3 also results from other DNA sequences found in this sample. The chain is built from TRBV6-1 and TRBJ1-2, with D possibly being TRBD1 (5 bases). CDR1 and CDR2 from the germline V gene are MNHNS and SASEGT. This CDR3 has 13 residues. V was shortened by 2 bases and J by 3 bases, with 7 bases between the two germline ends. CDR3 DNA: TGTGCCAGCAGTGAAAGAGGGGACTATGGCTACACCTTC. The encoded protein is CASSERGDYGYTF.

The chain carries TRBV9 and TRBJ2-3, with unresolved D. The germline CDR1 and CDR2 sequences are SGDLS and YYNGEE. The CDR3 spans 12 residues. V lost 3 bases to trimming and J lost 5 bases, with 7 bases between them. CDR3 in amino acids: CASSAGIDTQYF. The CDR3 nucleotides are TGTGCCAGCAGCGCTGGGATAGATACGCAGTATTTT.

This clone appeared once. The chain combines TRBV5-6 with TRBJ1-1; D is undetermined. The germline V gene has CDR1 SGHDT and CDR2 YYEEEE. V lost 0 bases to trimming and J lost 3 bases, with 3 bases between them. The CDR3 runs 12 residues. The CDR3 DNA reads TGTGCCAGCAGCTTGGATGACACTGAAGCTTTCTTT. It translates to CASSLDDTEAFF.

CDR3 in DNA: TGTGCCAGCTCACTCGGACAGAAGGGCTACGAGCAGTACTTC. Its translation: CASSLGQKGYEQYF. The rearrangement links TRBV18 to TRBJ2-7, with TRBD1 as a possible D gene (6 bases). The CDR3 covers 14 residues. The V and J ends lost 4 bases and 3 bases respectively, with 13 bases between them. Per germline, CDR1 KGHSH and CDR2 LQKENI.

This clone was observed a handful of times. The rearrangement uses TRBV19 and TRBJ1-2; D may be TRBD1 (6 bases). Trimming shortened V by 6 bases and J by 4 bases, and 12 bases separated the two germline ends. The CDR3 sequence is 13 residues long. Germline values: CDR1 LNHDA, CDR2 SQIVND (reference sequence). For the CDR3, the DNA is TGTGCCAGTAGCCCGAGGACAGCCTATGGCTACACCTTC. Residues: CASSPRTAYGYTF. Full variable domain (rest looked up from reference TRBV19 and TRBJ1-2): DGGITQSPKYLFRKEGQNVTLSCEQNLNHDAMYWYRQDPGQGLRLIYYSQIVNDFQKGDIAEGYSVSREKKESFPLTVTSAQKNPTAFYLCASSPRTAYGYTFGSGTRLTVV.

The J gene is TRBJ2-2, the V gene TRBV5-1, with 7 bases fitting TRBD2. The CDR3 loop spans 15 amino acids. From germline, CDR1 is SGHRS and CDR2 YFSETQ. The J segment lost 0 bases and the V segment lost 5 bases, leaving 4 bases of the junction unmatched. The CDR3 reads CASSWSGANTGELFF. The CDR3, as DNA: TGCGCCAGCAGTTGGAGCGGGGCGAACACCGGGGAGCTGTTTTTT. The full variable domain, with the rest looked up from reference TRBV5-1 and TRBJ2-2, is KAGVTQTPRYLIKTRGQQVTLSCSPISGHRSVSWYQQTPGQGLQFLFEYFSETQRNKGNFPGRFSGRQFSNSRSEMNVSTLELGDSALYLCASSWSGANTGELFFGEGSRLTVL.

V gene TRBV13 combines with J gene TRBJ1-2; TRBD1 is a possible D gene (6 bases). The CDR3 length is 14 residues. Trimming removed 4 bases from V and 8 bases from J, with 17 bases in between. The germline CDR1 and CDR2 sequences are PRHDT and FYEKMQ (reference sequence). The CDR3 nucleotides are TGTGCCAGCAGCTCCCGGGGGCGGGTAGAGGGCTACACCTTC. The encoded protein is CASSSRGRVEGYTF.